The source of this TCR beta chain is a study of cytomegalovirus exposure and HLA in healthy donors. PCR primers comprised 60 Vbeta and 13 Jbeta primers. Libraries were prepared by immunoSEQ multiplex PCR; TCRdb keeps only in-frame clonotypes and omits some of them. The profile covers roughly 120,000 clones, with roughly 60% appearing a single time and about 9.1% taken by the ten largest. The sequence came from a man aged 40-50 years in good health and CMV-seropositive. The sequencing sample was made of PBMCs.

The CDR3 bases are TGTGCCAGCTCACCATCGGGACAGGGTCTCTACGAGCAGTACTTC. It is translated as CASSPSGQGLYEQYF. The chain links TRBV18 to TRBJ2-7; 9 bases align to TRBD1. Germline CDR1 and CDR2: KGHSH and LQKENI. With 2 bases clipped from V and 3 bases from J, the junction kept 5 bases outside the gene matches. The CDR3 runs to 15 residues.